The source of this T cell receptor (beta chain) is a study of control samples from healthy donors and cancer patients. Germline assignment: CDR1 MRHNA and CDR2 SNTAGT. Trimming pared 6 bases from V and 1 base from J, leaving 7 bases between. CDR3 length equals 14 residues. Using immunoSEQ multiplex PCR, the repertoire was profiled, and TCRdb retains in-frame clones only, with some absent. The sample yields approximately 100,000 clones, 80% to 90% seen once. Sequenced sample: blood. This TCR derives from a woman between 45 and 60 years old in good health. V and J are TRBV6-4 and TRBJ2-6; D is undetermined. The CDR3 bases are TGTGCCAGCAGCCCTTATTCTGGGGCCAACGTCCTGACTTTC. This gives the protein CASSPYSGANVLTF.